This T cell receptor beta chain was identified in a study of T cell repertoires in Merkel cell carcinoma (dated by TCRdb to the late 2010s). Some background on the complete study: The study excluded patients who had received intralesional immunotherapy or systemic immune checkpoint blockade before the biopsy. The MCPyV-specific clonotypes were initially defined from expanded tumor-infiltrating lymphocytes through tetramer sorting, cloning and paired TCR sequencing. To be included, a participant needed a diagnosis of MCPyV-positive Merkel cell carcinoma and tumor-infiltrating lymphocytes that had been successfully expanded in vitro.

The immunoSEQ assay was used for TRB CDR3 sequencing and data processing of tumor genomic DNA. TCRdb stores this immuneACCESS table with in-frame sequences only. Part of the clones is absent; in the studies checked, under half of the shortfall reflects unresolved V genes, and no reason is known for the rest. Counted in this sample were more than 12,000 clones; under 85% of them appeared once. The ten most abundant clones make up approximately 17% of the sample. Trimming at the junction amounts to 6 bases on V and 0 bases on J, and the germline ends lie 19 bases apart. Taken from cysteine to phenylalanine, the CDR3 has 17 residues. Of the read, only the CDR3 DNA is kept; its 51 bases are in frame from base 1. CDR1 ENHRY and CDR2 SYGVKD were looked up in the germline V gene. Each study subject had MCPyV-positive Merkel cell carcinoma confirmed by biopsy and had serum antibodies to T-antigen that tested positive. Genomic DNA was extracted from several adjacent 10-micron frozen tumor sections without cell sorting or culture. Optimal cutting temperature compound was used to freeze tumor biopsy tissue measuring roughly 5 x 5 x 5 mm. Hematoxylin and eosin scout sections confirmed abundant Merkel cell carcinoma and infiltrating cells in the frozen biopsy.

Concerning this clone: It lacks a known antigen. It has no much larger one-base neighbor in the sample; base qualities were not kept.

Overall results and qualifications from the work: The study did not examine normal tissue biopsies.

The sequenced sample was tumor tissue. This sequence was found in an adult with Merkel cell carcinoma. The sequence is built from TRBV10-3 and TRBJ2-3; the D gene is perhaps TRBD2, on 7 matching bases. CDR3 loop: CAIRRSRGLDSTDTQYF. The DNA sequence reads TGTGCCATCAGAAGGTCGCGGGGGCTAGATAGCACAGATACGCAGTATTTT.